Listed below are T cell receptor beta chains from one sample, sequenced in a study of cytomegalovirus exposure and HLA in healthy donors. The protocol was immunoSEQ multiplex PCR, while the TCRdb copy is restricted to in-frame clones and leaves out a portion. The sample includes over 150,000 clones, roughly three quarters seen only once; the top ten take roughly 9%. Material for sequencing was PBMCs. The receptors were gathered from a man between 18 and 35 years old in good health and CMV-seropositive. Each CDR3 is given with its conserved first and last residue. D genes are given only for firm matches. Where a row states a size, it is once, few, many or the class of an expanded clone; other rows omit it.

v_call,d_call,j_call,clone_size,cdr3_aa,cdr3_nt
TRBV2,TRBD2,TRBJ2-1,.,CASSTATSGGSSYNEQFF,TGTGCCAGCAGTACCGCGACTAGCGGGGGGAGCTCCTACAATGAGCAGTTCTTC
TRBV7-8,.,TRBJ1-3,.,CASSLGSSGNTIYF,TGTGCCAGCAGCTTAGGCAGCTCTGGAAACACCATATATTTT
TRBV5-1,.,TRBJ2-1,.,CASSLQVQSSYNEQFF,TGCGCCAGCAGCTTGCAGGTGCAGAGCTCCTACAATGAGCAGTTCTTC
TRBV23-1,TRBD1,TRBJ1-4,.,CASSPGQELIANEKLFF,TGCGCCAGCAGTCCGGGACAGGAGTTAATCGCTAATGAAAAACTGTTTTTT
TRBV7-9,TRBD1,TRBJ2-1,.,CASSTRQGRGQFF,TGTGCCAGCAGCACAAGACAGGGCCGTGGGCAGTTCTTC
TRBV7-9,.,TRBJ1-1,once,CASSLGSGPNTEAFF,TGTGCCAGCAGCTTAGGGTCAGGGCCGAACACTGAAGCTTTCTTT
TRBV6-1,TRBD2,TRBJ2-3,once,CASSQAGAGGLDTQYF,TGTGCCAGCAGTCAAGCAGGAGCGGGGGGACTAGATACGCAGTATTTT
TRBV7-9,.,TRBJ1-3,.,CASSLSQGGNTIYF,TGTGCCAGCAGCTTAAGCCAGGGGGGAAACACCATATATTTT
TRBV7-9,TRBD2,TRBJ2-3,few,CASSLRGGRADTQYF,TGTGCCAGCAGCCTTCGGGGCGGGAGGGCAGATACGCAGTATTTT
TRBV6-5,TRBD1,TRBJ1-5,.,CASSLQPPGQFQPQHF,TGTGCCAGCAGTTTACAGCCCCCGGGACAGTTCCAGCCCCAGCATTTT
TRBV6-1,TRBD2,TRBJ2-1,.,CASSVSGRAYNEQFF,TGTGCCAGCAGTGTCAGCGGGAGGGCCTACAATGAGCAGTTCTTC
TRBV5-1,.,TRBJ1-1,.,CASSLAGHEAFF,TGCGCCAGCAGCTTGGCGGGACACGAAGCTTTCTTT
TRBV6-5,.,TRBJ1-6,.,CASSYSSSTDNSPLHF,TGTGCCAGCAGTTACTCGAGTAGCACTGACAATTCACCCCTCCACTTT
TRBV2,.,TRBJ1-3,.,CASSSGDGYSGNTIYF,TGTGCCAGCAGTAGCGGGGACGGTTACTCTGGAAACACCATATATTTT
TRBV6-5,TRBD2,TRBJ2-7,.,CASRRERIYEQYF,TGTGCCAGCAGGCGGGAGAGGATCTACGAGCAGTACTTC
TRBV7-2,TRBD1,TRBJ2-1,.,CASSLAGSGTDNEQFF,TGTGCCAGCAGCTTAGCAGGGAGTGGGACAGATAATGAGCAGTTCTTC
TRBV9,.,TRBJ1-2,few,CASSGPDNYGYTF,TGTGCCAGCAGTGGGCCCGACAACTATGGCTACACCTTC
TRBV6-6,TRBD1,TRBJ2-5,.,CASSYPGQQETQYF,TGTGCCAGCAGTTACCCGGGACAGCAAGAGACCCAGTACTTC
TRBV7-2,TRBD2,TRBJ2-7,.,CASSLEATSGVYEQYF,TGTGCCAGCAGCTTAGAGGCGACTAGCGGGGTCTACGAGCAGTACTTC
TRBV7-2,.,TRBJ2-5,.,CASSGTDWVGETQYF,TGTGCCAGCAGCGGTACCGACTGGGTAGGAGAGACCCAGTACTTC
TRBV20-1,.,TRBJ2-1,.,CSVQKYEQFF,TGCAGTGTTCAGAAGTATGAGCAGTTCTTC
TRBV2,TRBD1,TRBJ1-1,.,CASIRDRSNTEAFF,TGTGCCAGCATTAGGGACAGGTCGAACACTGAAGCTTTCTTT
TRBV4-1,.,TRBJ1-3,.,CASSHGGSSGNTIYF,TGCGCCAGCAGCCATGGCGGGAGCTCTGGAAACACCATATATTTT
TRBV19,TRBD2,TRBJ2-7,.,CASIGTSGSGEQYF,TGTGCCAGTATCGGGACTAGCGGGAGTGGCGAGCAGTACTTC
TRBV6-6,TRBD1,TRBJ2-7,.,CASSQEVQGPYEQYF,TGTGCCAGCAGCCAAGAAGTACAGGGGCCCTACGAGCAGTACTTC
TRBV13,.,TRBJ2-7,.,CASSLGARSSLEQYF,TGTGCCAGCAGCTTAGGGGCCCGCTCCTCTCTCGAGCAGTACTTC
TRBV6-1,.,TRBJ1-5,.,CASSEAPGHYSNQPQHF,TGTGCCAGCAGTGAAGCCCCGGGACACTATAGCAATCAGCCCCAGCATTTT
TRBV15,.,TRBJ1-5,.,CATGDRINQPQHF,TGTGCCACCGGAGACAGGATTAATCAGCCCCAGCATTTT
TRBV11-2,.,TRBJ1-2,few,CASSLDSGDYGYTF,TGTGCCAGCAGCTTAGATTCCGGGGACTATGGCTACACCTTC
TRBV7-3,TRBD1,TRBJ1-6,few,CASSIGTGRNSPLHF,TGTGCCAGCAGCATCGGGACAGGGAGAAATTCACCCCTCCACTTT
TRBV10-3,.,TRBJ2-3,.,CAITPQVTDTQYF,TGTGCCATCACCCCACAAGTCACAGATACGCAGTATTTT
TRBV6-1,TRBD1,TRBJ2-1,once,CASSDRGTGENEQFF,TGTGCCAGCAGTGATCGCGGGACAGGAGAAAATGAGCAGTTCTTC
TRBV5-1,.,TRBJ1-1,.,CASSMNTGGATEAFF,TGCGCCAGCAGCATGAACACCGGAGGGGCCACTGAAGCTTTCTTT
TRBV29-1,.,TRBJ2-5,.,CSVERRGEQETQYF,TGCAGCGTTGAACGGCGGGGAGAACAAGAGACCCAGTACTTC
TRBV19,TRBD2,TRBJ2-7,.,CASSRSGPTGEQYF,TGTGCCAGTAGTCGTAGCGGGCCGACCGGCGAGCAGTACTTC
TRBV4-1,TRBD2,TRBJ2-7,once,CASSQDPSGEGFRYEQYF,TGCGCCAGCAGCCAAGACCCCAGCGGGGAGGGTTTTCGCTACGAGCAGTACTTC
TRBV5-1,TRBD1,TRBJ1-1,.,CASSLTGAYGGTEAFF,TGCGCCAGCAGCTTGACAGGGGCCTACGGGGGCACTGAAGCTTTCTTT
TRBV27,TRBD2,TRBJ2-1,.,CASSFGLAGLSYNEQFF,TGTGCCAGCAGTTTCGGACTAGCGGGGCTCTCCTACAATGAGCAGTTCTTC
TRBV19,TRBD1,TRBJ1-2,once,CASRGTGQGYTF,TGTGCCAGTAGAGGGACAGGGCAAGGCTACACCTTC
TRBV7-8,.,TRBJ1-1,.,CASSLERGPLEAFF,TGTGCCAGCAGCTTAGAACGGGGTCCACTTGAAGCTTTCTTT
TRBV9,.,TRBJ1-5,.,CASSVPHGEKGNQPQHF,TGTGCCAGCAGCGTTCCCCACGGGGAGAAGGGCAATCAGCCCCAGCATTTT
TRBV7-5,.,TRBJ2-1,.,CVRSFTPRLAGDDHEQFF,TGTGTCAGAAGTTTTACGCCTCGACTAGCGGGAGACGACCATGAGCAGTTCTTC
TRBV19,.,TRBJ2-1,.,CASFYGGPSYNEQFF,TGTGCCAGTTTCTACGGGGGGCCCTCCTACAATGAGCAGTTCTTC
TRBV30,.,TRBJ1-1,.,CAWSVQQVMNTEAFF,TGTGCCTGGAGTGTACAGCAGGTGATGAACACTGAAGCTTTCTTT
TRBV7-2,.,TRBJ1-4,.,CASSLRGGYEKLFF,TGTGCCAGCAGCTTAAGGGGCGGATATGAAAAACTGTTTTTT
TRBV10-2,.,TRBJ2-5,.,CASSDLRGGETQYF,TGCGCCAGCAGTGACCTGCGGGGTGGGGAGACCCAGTACTTC
TRBV7-9,TRBD1,TRBJ2-7,.,CASSPPGQLYEQYF,TGTGCCAGCAGCCCGCCGGGACAGCTCTACGAGCAGTACTTC
TRBV5-1,.,TRBJ1-2,once,CASSLEWRDYGYTF,TGCGCCAGCAGCTTGGAGTGGAGAGATTATGGCTACACCTTC
TRBV7-2,TRBD2,TRBJ2-1,.,CASSRTSGPYNEQFF,TGTGCCAGCAGCCGGACTAGCGGACCTTACAATGAGCAGTTCTTC
TRBV2,.,TRBJ1-1,few,CASSDRTGNTEAFF,TGTGCCAGCAGTGATCGGACTGGGAACACTGAAGCTTTCTTT
TRBV25-1,.,TRBJ2-6,.,CASSERLGKDSGANGLTF,TGTGCCAGCAGTGAACGTTTAGGGAAAGACTCTGGGGCCAACGGCCTGACTTTC
TRBV5-4,TRBD1,TRBJ2-6,few,CASSPGQGATGANVLTF,TGTGCCAGCAGCCCCGGACAGGGGGCCACTGGGGCCAACGTCCTGACTTTC
TRBV30,.,TRBJ1-5,.,CAWSVSGGGQPQHF,TGTGCCTGGAGTGTATCAGGTGGAGGCCAGCCCCAGCATTTT
TRBV19,.,TRBJ2-5,once,CASSMPPETDGTPQETQYF,TGTGCCAGTAGTATGCCCCCCGAGACAGATGGGACTCCACAAGAGACCCAGTACTTC
TRBV6-4,TRBD2,TRBJ2-3,.,CASVAGGPWRLTQYF,TGTGCCAGCGTGGCGGGGGGGCCGTGGAGGTTGACGCAGTATTTT
TRBV27,.,TRBJ1-5,.,CASSFRGGNQPQHF,TGTGCCAGCAGTTTCCGGGGGGGCAATCAGCCCCAGCATTTT
TRBV5-1,TRBD1,TRBJ1-2,.,CASSDLGQGQGGYTF,TGCGCCAGCAGCGACCTGGGACAGGGACAAGGAGGCTACACCTTC
TRBV27,TRBD1,TRBJ2-2,.,CASSINRGNTGELFF,TGTGCCAGCAGTATTAACAGGGGGAACACCGGGGAGCTGTTTTTT
TRBV4-1,.,TRBJ1-2,.,CASSQVAESNYGYTF,TGCGCCAGCAGCCAAGTGGCAGAAAGTAACTATGGCTACACCTTC
TRBV29-1,.,TRBJ1-2,.,CSVDAGPGGYTF,TGCAGCGTTGATGCTGGCCCGGGGGGCTACACCTTC